What follows are 2 T cell receptor beta chains derived from one specimen sequenced in a study of blood T cell repertoires in COVID-19. Data came from immunoSEQ multiplex PCR; TCRdb stores just in-frame clones and leaves some out. The sample has fewer than 40,000 clones; about 74% are singletons. Sequencing used peripheral blood. The receptors derive from a man aged 60 to 75 with active COVID-19.

The gene calls are TRBV5-1 and TRBJ2-3; unclear D gene. Trimming cost V 0 bases and J 6 bases, with 8 bases left between them. The CDR3 is made up of 13 amino acids. Germline CDR1 and CDR2: SGHRS and YFSETQ. The CDR3 coding sequence is TGCGCCAGCAGCTTGGCCTGGGCGGATACGCAGTATTTT. This encodes CASSLAWADTQYF.

The chain has TRBV7-8 and TRBJ2-1; 11 bases agree with TRBD2. This CDR3 has 16 amino acids. CDR1 is SGHVS, CDR2 FQNEAQ, per germline. Trimming at V came to 3 bases and at J to 7 bases, leaving 8 bases not matched to a gene. The CDR3 coding sequence is TGTGCCAGCAGCTTTCTAGCGGGAGGTAAGAAGAATGAGCAGTTCTTC. Amino acid sequence: CASSFLAGGKKNEQFF.